The sequence of this T cell receptor (beta chain) was determined in a study of cytomegalovirus exposure and HLA in healthy donors. At the level of the study: Most genotyped donors, approximately 81% of more than 300, had Caucasian-associated genetic ancestry.

Whole-study results and caveats: Under in vitro conditions, a few CMV-associated chains were confirmed as specific for CMV antigens.

This CDR3 is 13 amino acids long. V lost 1 base, J lost 3 bases, and 7 bases lay in between. Germline loops: CDR1 SGHNT, CDR2 YYREEE (reference sequence). The PCR used 60 Vbeta and 13 Jbeta primers. Profiling relied on immunoSEQ multiplex PCR, and the TCRdb table lists in-frame clones only, not all of them. The table lists about 98,000 clones, around 80% of them singletons. A few counts support this clone. Its antigen is unidentified. This sequence originates from a man in his forties or fifties in good health and CMV-seronegative. The sample was PBMCs. The chain employs TRBV5-4 and TRBJ1-2; D may be TRBD1 (5 bases). Written as DNA, the CDR3 is TGTGCCAGCAGCTTGATAGGGGACTATGGCTACACCTTC. It specifies CASSLIGDYGYTF.